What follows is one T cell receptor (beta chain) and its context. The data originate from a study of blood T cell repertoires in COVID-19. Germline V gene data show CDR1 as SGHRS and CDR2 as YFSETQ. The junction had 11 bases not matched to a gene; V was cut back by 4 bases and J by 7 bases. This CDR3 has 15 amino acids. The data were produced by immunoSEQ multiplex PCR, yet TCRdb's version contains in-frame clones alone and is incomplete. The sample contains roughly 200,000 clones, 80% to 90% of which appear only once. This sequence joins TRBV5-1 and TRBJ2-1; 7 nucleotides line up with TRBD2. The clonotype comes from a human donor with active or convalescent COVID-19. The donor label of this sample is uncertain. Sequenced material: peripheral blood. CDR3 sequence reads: CASSVSGIQGNEQFF. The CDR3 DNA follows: TGCGCCAGCAGCGTGAGCGGGATTCAAGGGAATGAGCAGTTCTTC.